The present T cell receptor (beta chain) was sequenced within a study of T-cell memory formation after mild COVID-19. Study-level background: In these data, TCR clusters were largely donor specific.

Trimming removed 7 bases at V and 3 bases at J, with 12 bases between. Germline V CDR1 and CDR2: SNHLY, FYNNEI. The CDR3 contains 13 residues. Amplification by 5'RACE using constant-segment primers produced TCR alpha and TCR beta cDNA libraries that carried sample barcodes and UMIs. MiXCR, applied by TCRdb to the 5' RACE reads, yields one record per CDR3 protein. The table lists some 270,000 distinct CDR3 sequences, about 16% of them singletons. The chain employs TRBV2 and TRBJ1-1, with D perhaps TRBD1 (5 bases). Specimen: PBMCs or a T cell subset sorted from them (not recorded which). The sequence came from an adult woman who had mild COVID-19 (a few samples of this study predate the infection). Cell type and time point are not known. Here the CDR3 DNA reads TGTGCCAGCATGGTATCAGGGTACACTGAAGCTTTCTTT. Translating gives CASMVSGYTEAFF.